Listed here are 5 T cell receptor beta chains from one sample, sequenced in a study of blood T cells in healthy people across ages. Primed by a sample-barcoded 5' primer and a J-beta primer mix, a second PCR proceeded for about 7 to 11 cycles. TCRdb itself ran the 5' RACE reads through MiXCR, one entry per CDR3 protein. Of 850,000 to 1,000,000 distinct CDR3 sequences detected, 40% to 60% appear once; the ten largest clones hold roughly an eighth. Sequenced sample: blood. The receptors were gathered from a man under 40 in good health.

This rearrangement joins TRBV7-2 to TRBJ2-3; possible D gene TRBD1, 5 bases. Deletions cut 5 bases from V and 8 bases from J, with 11 bases between. Germline assignment: CDR1 SGHTA and CDR2 FQGNSA. This CDR3 is 12 amino acids long. CDR3 DNA sequence: TGTGCCAGCAGCCGCCTTCAGGGTACGCAGTATTTT. Encoded protein: CASSRLQGTQYF.

The genes are TRBV12-3 or TRBV12-4 and TRBJ2-7; 7 bases are shared with TRBD1. V was clipped by 2 bases and J by 6 bases; unmatched bases: 7. This CDR3 has 14 residues. The CDR3 region has the DNA TGTGCCAGCAGTTTACCTCTTGACAGGGCCGAGCAGTACTTC. Protein: CASSLPLDRAEQYF.

A note on this clonotype: A much larger clone lies a single base off, so this may be a read error. J is TRBJ2-1 and V is TRBV6-1; D not resolved. The CDR3 consists of 13 residues. Germline-derived CDR1 and CDR2 are MNHNS and SASEGT. Trimming left V 2 bases short and J 13 bases short, with 15 bases between. The CDR3 bases are TGTGCCAGCAGTGAACCAGACAAAGAGACCCAGTTCTTC. This gives the protein CASSEPDKETQFF.

This chain links TRBV24-1 with TRBJ2-3; D remains unclear. Per germline, CDR1 KGHDR and CDR2 SFDVKD. With 4 bases removed from V and 5 bases from J, the gap between germline ends came to 9 bases. This CDR3 has 13 amino acids. The CDR3 loop reads CATSEALGDTQYF. The CDR3 nucleotides are TGTGCCACCAGTGAAGCATTGGGAGATACGCAGTATTTT.

The chain uses TRBV4-2 and TRBJ1-5; 10 bases agree with TRBD1. V lost 3 bases, J lost 0 bases, and 5 bases stayed unmatched. The CDR3 runs 17 residues. CDR1 and CDR2 (germline): LGHNA, YNFKEQ. The CDR3 is CASSHTDRGLSNQPQHF. In DNA form, the CDR3 reads TGTGCCAGCAGCCATACCGACAGGGGGCTTAGCAATCAGCCCCAGCATTTT.